The 8 T cell receptor beta chains below were found in one sample sequenced in a study of blood T cell repertoires in COVID-19. Clones were read by immunoSEQ multiplex PCR, and TCRdb kept only the in-frame ones, dropping some. The sample has about 60,000 clones, less than 85% seen once. Sequencing was performed on peripheral blood. The receptors shown here come from a man in his sixties with acute or convalescent COVID-19.

This clone was observed a handful of times. The chain has TRBV7-2 and TRBJ2-1, with a possible D match to TRBD2 (6 bases). V lost 2 bases and J lost 8, with 22 bases in between. Germline V gives CDR1 SGHTA, CDR2 FQGNSA. The CDR3 covers 17 residues. CDR3 protein: CASSLSDSGVTPYEQFF. For the CDR3, the DNA is TGTGCCAGCAGCTTATCGGATAGCGGCGTTACCCCCTATGAGCAGTTCTTC.

The rearrangement uses TRBV3-1 (or the pseudogene TRBV3-2) and TRBJ1-2; D may be TRBD1 (6 bases). CDR3 length equals 15 residues. CDR1 is LGHDT and CDR2 is YNNKEL in the germline V gene (reference sequence). V was cut by 1 base and J by 5 bases, with 14 bases left in between. This CDR3 is CASSQAGVPDYGYTF. The CDR3 nucleotides are TGTGCCAGCAGCCAAGCAGGGGTACCGGATTATGGCTACACCTTC.

The chain couples TRBV30 to TRBJ1-6; D is uncertain. Germline-derived CDR1 and CDR2 are GTSNPN and SVGIG (reference sequence). V lost 4 bases and J 0 bases, leaving 10 bases between the germline ends. The CDR3 runs 15 residues. CDR3: CAWTGESSYNSPLHF. The CDR3 region has the DNA TGTGCCTGGACGGGAGAGAGCTCCTATAATTCACCCCTCCACTTT. Based on the CDR3 plus reference TRBV30 and TRBJ1-6, the full variable domain is SQTIHQWPATLVQPVGSPLSLECTVEGTSNPNLYWYRQAAGRGLQLLFYSVGIGQISSEVPQNLSASRPQDRQFILSSKKLLLSDSGFYLCAWTGESSYNSPLHFGNGTRLTVT.

This chain uses TRBV19 with TRBJ1-1, with D possibly TRBD1 on 5 matching bases. The CDR3 is 14 amino acids. V was pared by 6 bases and J by 0 bases, with 11 bases between. The germline V gene has CDR1 LNHDA and CDR2 SQIVND (reference sequence). CDR3: CASRVDNLNTEAFF. The CDR3 nucleotides are TGTGCCAGTAGGGTGGACAACTTGAACACTGAAGCTTTCTTT.

The V and J genes are TRBV2 and TRBJ2-3; TRBD2 matches at 8 bases. This CDR3 region has 15 residues. Trimming cost V 4 bases and J 5 bases; bases outside gene matches: 8. The germline CDR1 and CDR2 sequences are SNHLY and FYNNEI. CDR3 DNA: TGTGCCAGCAGTGTCTCGGCGGGGGGAGTAGATACGCAGTATTTT. Protein product: CASSVSAGGVDTQYF. The full variable domain, its missing parts supplied by reference TRBV2 and TRBJ2-3, is EPEVTQTPSHQVTQMGQEVILRCVPISNHLYFYWYRQILGQKVEFLVSFYNNEISEKSEIFDDQFSVERPDGSNFTLKIRSTKLEDSAMYFCASSVSAGGVDTQYFGPGTRLTVL.

The chain is built from TRBV5-6 and TRBJ2-5, with 10 bases that match TRBD1. V was clipped by 5 bases and J by 4 bases; unmatched bases: 11. CDR1 and CDR2 from the germline V gene are SGHDT and YYEEEE. The CDR3 loop spans 16 amino acids. CDR3 sequence: CASSLKDRGVRETQYF. As DNA, the CDR3 is TGTGCCAGCAGTCTGAAGGACAGGGGGGTTAGAGAGACCCAGTACTTC.

Turning to this clone: With a much larger clone just one base away, this may be a read error. The chain combines TRBV5-4 with TRBJ1-1; a weak D match, TRBD1 (5 bases). Germline V gene lookup returns CDR1 SGHNT and CDR2 YYREEE (reference sequence). Between the trimmed V and J ends, which lost 4 bases and 0 bases, there was a span of 10 bases. The CDR3 is 14 amino acids. The CDR3 DNA reads as TGTGCCAGCAGCCGACGGGGGGTGAACACTGAAGCTTTCTTT. Translation gives CASSRRGVNTEAFF.

This chain links TRBV7-9 with TRBJ2-6, with D possibly TRBD1 on 5 matching bases. V lost 1 base, J lost 2 bases, and 9 bases lay in between. The CDR3 sequence is 16 residues long. Germline V gene data show CDR1 as SEHNR and CDR2 as FQNEAQ (reference sequence). The CDR3 region is CASSLEGYAGANVLTF. The CDR3 bases are TGTGCCAGCAGCTTAGAGGGGTACGCTGGGGCCAACGTCCTGACTTTC.